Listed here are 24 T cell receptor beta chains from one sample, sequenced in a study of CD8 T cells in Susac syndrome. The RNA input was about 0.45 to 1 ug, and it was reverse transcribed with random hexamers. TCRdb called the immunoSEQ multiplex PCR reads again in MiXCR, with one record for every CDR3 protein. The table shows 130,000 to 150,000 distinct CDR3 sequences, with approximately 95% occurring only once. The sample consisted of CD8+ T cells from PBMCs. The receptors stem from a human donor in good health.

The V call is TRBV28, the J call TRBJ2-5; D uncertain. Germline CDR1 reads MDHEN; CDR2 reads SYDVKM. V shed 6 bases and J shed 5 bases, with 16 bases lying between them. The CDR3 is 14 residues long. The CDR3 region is CASSSGPHGETQYF. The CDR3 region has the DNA TGTGCCAGCAGCTCTGGACCGCACGGGGAGACCCAGTACTTC.

The CDR3 bases are TGCAGCGTTGAGCAGGGGCTGAGCGGGGAGCTGTTTTTT. This codes for CSVEQGLSGELFF. The chain links TRBV29-1 to TRBJ2-2; tentative D call: TRBD1 (6 bases). Germline lookup yields CDR1 SQVTM and CDR2 ANQGSEA. CDR3 length equals 13 residues. Trimming left V 3 bases short and J 7 bases short, with 12 bases between.

The CDR3 loop is CSVVMYNEQFF. In DNA form, the CDR3 reads TGCAGCGTTGTAATGTACAATGAGCAGTTCTTC. The chain has TRBV29-1 and TRBJ2-1; no firm D call. CDR1 is SQVTM and CDR2 is ANQGSEA in the germline V gene. CDR3 length: 11 amino acids. Trimming stripped 4 bases from V and 4 bases from J, with 5 bases between.

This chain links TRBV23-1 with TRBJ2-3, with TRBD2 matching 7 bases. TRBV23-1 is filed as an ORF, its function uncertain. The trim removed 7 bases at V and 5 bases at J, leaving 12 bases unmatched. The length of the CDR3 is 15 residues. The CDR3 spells CASTPGRPLVDTQYF. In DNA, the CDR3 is TGCGCCAGCACCCCCGGGAGGCCCTTGGTAGATACGCAGTATTTT.

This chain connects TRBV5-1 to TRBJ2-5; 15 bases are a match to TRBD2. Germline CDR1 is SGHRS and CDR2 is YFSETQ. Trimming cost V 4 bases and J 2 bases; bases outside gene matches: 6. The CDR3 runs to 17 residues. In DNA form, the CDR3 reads TGCGCCAGCAGCCCCGGGACTAGCGGGAGGCATCAAGAGACCCAGTACTTC. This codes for CASSPGTSGRHQETQYF.

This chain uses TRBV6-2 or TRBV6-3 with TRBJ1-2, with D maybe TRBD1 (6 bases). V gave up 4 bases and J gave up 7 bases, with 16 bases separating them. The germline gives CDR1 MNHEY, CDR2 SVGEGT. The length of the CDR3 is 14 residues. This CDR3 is CASSLTGTSIGYTF. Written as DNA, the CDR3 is TGTGCCAGCAGTTTGACCGGGACAAGTATTGGCTACACCTTC.

CDR3 DNA sequence: TGTGCCAGCAGCTTAGGGGACTGGGCTTACAATGAGCAGTTCTTC. Residues: CASSLGDWAYNEQFF. The chain combines TRBV7-9 with TRBJ2-1; TRBD2 is a possible D gene (6 bases). This CDR3 has 15 residues. Germline V lookup: CDR1 SEHNR, CDR2 FQNEAQ (reference sequence). The V end lost 1 base, the J end lost 4 bases, and 11 bases lay between the germline ends.

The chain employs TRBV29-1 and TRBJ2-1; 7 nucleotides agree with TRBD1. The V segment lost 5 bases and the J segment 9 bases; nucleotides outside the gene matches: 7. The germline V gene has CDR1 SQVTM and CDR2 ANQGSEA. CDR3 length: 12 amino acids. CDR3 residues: CSVTTGAGEQFF. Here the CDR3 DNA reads TGCAGCGTTACCACAGGGGCAGGTGAGCAGTTCTTC.

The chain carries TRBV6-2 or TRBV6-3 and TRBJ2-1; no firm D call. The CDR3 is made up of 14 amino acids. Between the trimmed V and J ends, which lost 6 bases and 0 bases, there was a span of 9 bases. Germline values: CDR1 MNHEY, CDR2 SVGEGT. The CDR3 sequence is CASRPKGSYNEQFF. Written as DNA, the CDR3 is TGTGCCAGCAGGCCCAAGGGCTCCTACAATGAGCAGTTCTTC.

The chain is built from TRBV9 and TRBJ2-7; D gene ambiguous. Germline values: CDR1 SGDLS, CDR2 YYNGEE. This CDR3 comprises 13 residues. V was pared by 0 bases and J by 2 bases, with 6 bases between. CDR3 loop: CASSVAPAYEQYF. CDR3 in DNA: TGTGCCAGCAGCGTAGCTCCGGCCTACGAGCAGTACTTC.

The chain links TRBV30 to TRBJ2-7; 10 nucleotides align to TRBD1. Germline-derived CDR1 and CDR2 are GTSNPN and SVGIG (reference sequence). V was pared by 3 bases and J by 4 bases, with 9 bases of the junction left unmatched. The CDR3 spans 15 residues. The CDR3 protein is CAWRGLDRGLYEQYF. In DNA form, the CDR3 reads TGTGCCTGGAGGGGACTTGACAGGGGGCTGTACGAGCAGTACTTC. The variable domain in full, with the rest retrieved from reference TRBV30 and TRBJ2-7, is SQTIHQWPATLVQPVGSPLSLECTVEGTSNPNLYWYRQAAGRGLQLLFYSVGIGQISSEVPQNLSASRPQDRQFILSSKKLLLSDSGFYLCAWRGLDRGLYEQYFGPGTRLTVT.

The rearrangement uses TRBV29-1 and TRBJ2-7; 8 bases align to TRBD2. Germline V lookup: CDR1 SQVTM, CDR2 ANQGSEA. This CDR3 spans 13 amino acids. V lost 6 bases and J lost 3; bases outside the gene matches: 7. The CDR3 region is CSVVGAGGYEQYF. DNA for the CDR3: TGCAGCGTCGTTGGGGCGGGAGGCTACGAGCAGTACTTC.

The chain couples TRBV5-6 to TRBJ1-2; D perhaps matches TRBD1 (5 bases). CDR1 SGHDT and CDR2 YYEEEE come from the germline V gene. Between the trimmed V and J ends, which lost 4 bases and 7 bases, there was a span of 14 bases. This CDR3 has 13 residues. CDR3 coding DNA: TGTGCCAGCAGCGCCGGGACGATTGGTGGCTACACCTTC. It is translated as CASSAGTIGGYTF.

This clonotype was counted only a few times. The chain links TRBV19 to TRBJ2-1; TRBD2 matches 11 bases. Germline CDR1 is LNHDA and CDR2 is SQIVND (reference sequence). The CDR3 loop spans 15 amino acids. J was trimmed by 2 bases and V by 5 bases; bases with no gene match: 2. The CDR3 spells CASSRTSGPYNEQFF. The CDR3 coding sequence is TGTGCCAGTAGTCGGACTAGCGGGCCCTACAATGAGCAGTTCTTC.

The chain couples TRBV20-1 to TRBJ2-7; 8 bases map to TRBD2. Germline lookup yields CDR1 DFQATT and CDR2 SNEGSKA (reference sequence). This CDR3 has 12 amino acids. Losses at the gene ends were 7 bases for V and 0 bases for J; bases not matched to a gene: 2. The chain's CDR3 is CSGLAFSYEQYF. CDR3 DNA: TGCAGTGGACTAGCGTTCTCCTACGAGCAGTACTTC.

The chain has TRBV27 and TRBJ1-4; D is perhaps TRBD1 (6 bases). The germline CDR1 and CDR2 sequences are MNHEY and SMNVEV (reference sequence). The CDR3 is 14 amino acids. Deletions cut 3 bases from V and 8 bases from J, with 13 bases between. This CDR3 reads CASSFGQTFEKLFF. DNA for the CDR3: TGTGCCAGCAGTTTTGGACAGACTTTCGAAAAACTGTTTTTT.

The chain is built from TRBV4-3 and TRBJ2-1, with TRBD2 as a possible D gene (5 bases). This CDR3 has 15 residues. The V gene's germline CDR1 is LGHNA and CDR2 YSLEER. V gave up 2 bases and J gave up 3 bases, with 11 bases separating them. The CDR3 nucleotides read TGCGCCAGCAGCCAATCGACCGGGAACTACAATGAGCAGTTCTTC. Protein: CASSQSTGNYNEQFF.

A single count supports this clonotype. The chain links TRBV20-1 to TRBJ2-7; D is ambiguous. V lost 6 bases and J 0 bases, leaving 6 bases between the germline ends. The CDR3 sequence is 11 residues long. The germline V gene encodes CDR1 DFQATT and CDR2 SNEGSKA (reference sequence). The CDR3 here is CSATGSYEQYF. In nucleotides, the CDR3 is TGCAGTGCGACGGGCTCCTACGAGCAGTACTTC.

The CDR3 DNA reads as TGTGCCAGCAGCCAAGATGCTGGGGCGGGGGAAAAACTGTTTTTT. Translation: CASSQDAGAGEKLFF. V and J are TRBV3-1 and TRBJ1-4, with a weak D call TRBD1 (5 bases). V was pared by 0 bases and J by 8 bases, with 13 bases between. The CDR3 runs to 15 residues. Germline loops: CDR1 LGHDT, CDR2 YNNKEL (reference sequence).

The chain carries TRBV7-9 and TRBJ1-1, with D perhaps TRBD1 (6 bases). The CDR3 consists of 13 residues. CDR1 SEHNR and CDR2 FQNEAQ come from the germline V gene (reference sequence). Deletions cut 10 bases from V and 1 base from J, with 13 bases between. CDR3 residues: CAIADRKNTEAFF. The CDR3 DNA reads TGTGCCATCGCGGACAGAAAGAACACTGAAGCTTTCTTT.

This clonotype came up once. The CDR3 DNA follows: TGTGCCAGCTCACAACAGGGGGCGTACAATGAGCAGTTCTTC. It encodes CASSQQGAYNEQFF. V usage is TRBV18 and J usage is TRBJ2-1, with 9 bases fitting TRBD1. The CDR3 is 14 amino acids. The junction had 2 bases not matched to a gene; V was cut back by 4 bases and J by 4 bases. Germline loops: CDR1 KGHSH, CDR2 LQKENI.

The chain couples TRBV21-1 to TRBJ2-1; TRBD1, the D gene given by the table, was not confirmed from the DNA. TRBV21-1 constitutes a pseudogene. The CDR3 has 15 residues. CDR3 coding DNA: TGTGCCAGCAGCTCCCGGGACAGGTTCCACAATGAGCAGTTCTTC. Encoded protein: CASSSRDRFHNEQFF.

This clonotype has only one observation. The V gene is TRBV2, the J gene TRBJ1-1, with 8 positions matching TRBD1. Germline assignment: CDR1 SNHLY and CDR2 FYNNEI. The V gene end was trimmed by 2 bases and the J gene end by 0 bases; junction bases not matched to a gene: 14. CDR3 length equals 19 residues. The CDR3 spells CASSEPGQVGVRMNTEAFF. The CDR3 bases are TGTGCCAGCAGTGAACCGGGACAGGTGGGAGTCCGGATGAACACTGAAGCTTTCTTT. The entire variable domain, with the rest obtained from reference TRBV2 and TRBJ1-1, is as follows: EPEVTQTPSHQVTQMGQEVILRCVPISNHLYFYWYRQILGQKVEFLVSFYNNEISEKSEIFDDQFSVERPDGSNFTLKIRSTKLEDSAMYFCASSEPGQVGVRMNTEAFFGQGTRLTVV.

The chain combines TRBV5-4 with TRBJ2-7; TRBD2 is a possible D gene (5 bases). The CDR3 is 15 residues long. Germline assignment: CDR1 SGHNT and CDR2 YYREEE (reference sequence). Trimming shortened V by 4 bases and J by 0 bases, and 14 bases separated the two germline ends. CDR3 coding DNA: TGTGCCAGCAGCGGGAGTTTCGGCGTCTCCTACGAGCAGTACTTC. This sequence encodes CASSGSFGVSYEQYF.